This TCR beta chain was sequenced for a study of T cell repertoires in cytomegalovirus infection. The CDR3 covers 15 residues. Germline V gene data show CDR1 as MDHEN and CDR2 as SYDVKM. The ends lost 7 bases at V and 9 bases at J; junction bases unmatched: 12. Each CDR3 protein gets one entry after TCRdb re-called the reads with MiXCR. The table lists roughly 500,000 distinct CDR3 sequences, 33% of them singletons. This clonotype was seen a handful of times. Antigen unknown. The clonotype was recovered from a human donor in good health (CMV status not recorded). Some clones in this sample may be carry-over from other donors' samples. The material sequenced was cultured PBMCs, taken from culture after CMV antigen stimulation. The chain recombines TRBV28 with TRBJ2-1, with 10 bases aligning to TRBD2. CDR3 region: CASTVQAGGPGEQFF. The DNA for the CDR3 is TGTGCCAGCACCGTGCAAGCGGGAGGGCCGGGTGAGCAGTTCTTC.